This TCR beta chain was retrieved from a study of CD8 T cells in ankylosing spondylitis. Whole-study results and caveats: In ankylosing spondylitis patients, matched synovial fluid reportedly showed significant enrichment of disease-linked clones. Disease-associated clones were CD8+ and fairly uncommon in peripheral blood. Prior literature has documented some motif variants in synovial fluid and blood from reactive arthritis. A motif of 7 to 9 highly homologous TCR beta variants was seen as apparently characteristic of ankylosing spondylitis blood.

Generation of TCR beta libraries employed quantitative 5'-RACE incorporating molecular barcodes. TCRdb processed the 5' RACE reads anew with MiXCR; each CDR3 protein has one entry. The sample contains roughly 490,000 distinct CDR3 sequences, over 4% of which appear only once. There are 14 residues in the CDR3. V was cut by 7 bases and J by 4 bases, with 16 bases left in between. Germline CDR1 is ENHRY and CDR2 is SYGVKD. This clonotype was counted ten times or more. Antigen unknown. The V and J genes are TRBV10-3 and TRBJ1-2; the D gene is possibly TRBD1 (5 bases). Sequencing was done on a sample of blood, either unsorted or a sorted T cell fraction (not recorded which). This receptor was identified in a male donor with ankylosing spondylitis. The CDR3 protein is CAITPDREGYGYTF. CDR3 DNA sequence: TGTGCCATCACCCCAGACAGAGAGGGCTATGGCTACACCTTC.